These T cell receptor beta chains were read from a single sample in a study of OX40 agonist ivuxolimab in advanced cancers. Repertoires were generated with immunoSEQ multiplex PCR, while TCRdb's copy carries only in-frame clones and drops some. The data show about 86,000 clones, about 88% seen once. The input for sequencing was CD4+ or CD8+ T cells sorted from blood, taken in a trial of the OX40 agonist ivuxolimab. These receptor sequences come from an adult with an advanced solid tumor such as melanoma, head and neck, liver or kidney cancer. Both conserved end residues are part of each CDR3. A D gene is named only where the DNA matches it firmly. Not every row has a clone size; where given, it reads once, few, many or a size class.

TRBJ2-2	NA	TRBV28	NA	CASFPPGFPGELFF	TGTGCCAGTTTCCCCCCAGGGTTTCCCGGGGAGCTGTTTTTT
TRBJ2-5	NA	TRBV18	NA	CARQNQETQYF	TGTGCCAGACAAAATCAAGAGACCCAGTACTTC
TRBJ2-5	NA	TRBV7-2	NA	CASSKERETQYF	TGTGCCAGCAGCAAAGAGCGGGAGACCCAGTACTTC
TRBJ1-6	NA	TRBV21-1	NA	CASSSTGDDTRRSPLHF	TGTGCCAGCAGCAGCACAGGGGATGATACAAGGAGGTCACCCCTCCACTTT
TRBJ1-2	few	TRBV9	NA	CASSRDENYGYTF	TGTGCCAGCTCCAGGGACGAAAACTATGGCTACACCTTC
TRBJ2-3	NA	TRBV5-4	NA	CASSFKGDTQYF	TGTGCCAGCAGCTTCAAGGGGGATACGCAGTATTTT
TRBJ1-5	NA	TRBV2	NA	CASSDSGPGGQPQHF	TGTGCCAGCAGTGATTCCGGCCCTGGGGGTCAGCCCCAGCATTTT
TRBJ2-7	once	TRBV28	TRBD1	CASSLYRTGLYEQYF	TGTGCCAGCAGTTTATATCGGACAGGGCTCTACGAGCAGTACTTC
TRBJ2-3	NA	TRBV4-3	TRBD2	CASSQEVWTSGRVNTDTQYF	TGCGCCAGCAGCCAAGAAGTTTGGACTAGCGGGAGAGTAAACACAGATACGCAGTATTTT
TRBJ2-5	NA	TRBV7-8	NA	CASSLSTTQETQYF	TGTGCCAGCAGCTTATCCACAACTCAAGAGACCCAGTACTTC
TRBJ1-1	NA	TRBV5-1	NA	CASRVGGLGRDTEAFF	TGCGCCAGCAGAGTAGGGGGATTGGGTAGAGACACTGAAGCTTTCTTT
TRBJ2-2	NA	TRBV7-6	TRBD1	CASSGDRGRGELFF	TGTGCCAGCAGCGGGGACAGGGGGCGCGGGGAGCTGTTTTTT
TRBJ1-3	NA	TRBV27	NA	CASSLRGSGNTIYF	TGTGCCAGCAGTTTGAGGGGCAGTGGAAACACCATATATTTT
TRBJ2-2	NA	TRBV6-6	TRBD1	CASSYSGTASGELFF	TGTGCCAGCAGTTACTCGGGGACAGCCTCCGGGGAGCTGTTTTTT
TRBJ1-3	NA	TRBV18	TRBD1	CASSPIIGQGSSGNTIYF	TGTGCCAGCTCACCAATCATCGGACAGGGGAGTAGTGGAAACACCATATATTTT
TRBJ2-3	NA	TRBV9	TRBD2	CASNIAGRDTQYF	TGTGCCAGCAACATAGCGGGTAGAGATACGCAGTATTTT
TRBJ1-3	NA	TRBV5-1	NA	CASTDGVGNTIYF	TGCGCCAGCACAGACGGGGTTGGAAACACCATATATTTT
TRBJ2-7	NA	TRBV4-1	NA	CASSQDGGTKPYEQYF	TGCGCCAGCAGCCAAGATGGCGGGACCAAACCTTACGAGCAGTACTTC
TRBJ2-5	NA	TRBV6-5	TRBD2	CASSTSVQETQYF	TGTGCCAGCAGCACTAGCGTCCAAGAGACCCAGTACTTC
TRBJ2-7	NA	TRBV11-2	TRBD2	CASSLRVGREANYEQYF	TGTGCCAGCAGCTTACGGGTCGGGCGGGAGGCTAACTACGAGCAGTACTTC
TRBJ2-2	NA	TRBV29-1	TRBD2	CSVPTSGGNTGELFF	TGCAGCGTACCTACTAGCGGGGGGAACACCGGGGAGCTGTTTTTT
TRBJ2-2	NA	TRBV19	NA	CASSRRGVDTGELFF	TGTGCCAGTAGTAGGAGAGGGGTGGACACCGGGGAGCTGTTTTTT
TRBJ2-1	NA	TRBV7-9	NA	CASSFNEQFF	TGTGCCAGCAGCTTCAATGAGCAGTTCTTC
TRBJ1-1	once	TRBV6-1	TRBD1	CASDYDRGGTEAFF	TGTGCCAGCGATTATGACAGGGGAGGCACTGAAGCTTTCTTT
TRBJ1-1	NA	TRBV5-4	TRBD1	CASSPDRDRGRFTEAFF	TGTGCCAGCAGCCCCGACCGGGACAGGGGGCGGTTCACTGAAGCTTTCTTT
TRBJ2-5	once	TRBV11-3	NA	CASSFGGGYQETQYF	TGTGCCAGCAGCTTCGGGGGAGGCTACCAAGAGACCCAGTACTTC
TRBJ2-5	NA	TRBV27	NA	CASSRVGGKREETQYF	TGTGCCAGCTCCCGGGTGGGCGGCAAGAGGGAAGAGACCCAGTACTTC
TRBJ2-1	NA	TRBV19	TRBD2	CASSKAAGGQGDEQFF	TGTGCCAGTAGTAAAGCAGCGGGAGGGCAGGGAGATGAGCAGTTCTTC
TRBJ1-2	NA	TRBV29-1	NA	CSVGNGGSYGYTF	TGCAGCGTCGGAAACGGGGGAAGCTATGGCTACACCTTC
TRBJ2-7	NA	TRBV9	NA	CASSLGRGTEQYF	TGTGCCAGCAGTTTGGGCAGGGGCACCGAGCAGTACTTC
TRBJ2-6	NA	TRBV29-1	NA	CSVTETGANVLTF	TGCAGCGTTACAGAGACTGGGGCCAACGTCCTGACTTTC
TRBJ1-4	once	TRBV29-1	NA	CSVEGINEKLFF	TGCAGCGTGGAAGGGATTAATGAAAAACTGTTTTTT
TRBJ2-1	NA	TRBV2	NA	CASSDVDEQFF	TGTGCCAGCAGTGATGTCGATGAGCAGTTCTTC
TRBJ2-5	NA	TRBV30	NA	CAWSSPTGPGVETQYF	TGTGCCTGGAGTAGCCCGACAGGGCCGGGAGTAGAGACCCAGTACTTC
TRBJ2-1	NA	TRBV19	NA	CASSIARSSYNEQFF	TGTGCCAGTAGTATCGCCAGGAGCTCCTACAATGAGCAGTTCTTC
TRBJ2-1	NA	TRBV7-6	TRBD2	CASSVRTSGLYNEQFF	TGTGCCAGCAGCGTCCGGACTAGCGGGCTCTACAATGAGCAGTTCTTC
TRBJ2-5	NA	TRBV28	TRBD1	CASSRTGGVTQYF	TGTGCCAGCAGTCGGACAGGGGGAGTGACCCAGTACTTC
TRBJ2-7	NA	TRBV29-1	TRBD2	CSVEEARRGAVNEQYF	TGCAGCGTTGAAGAGGCCCGGCGGGGGGCGGTAAACGAGCAGTACTTC
TRBJ2-1	NA	TRBV4-2	TRBD2	CASSQDLASGDNEQFF	TGTGCCAGCAGCCAAGATTTGGCTAGCGGAGACAATGAGCAGTTCTTC
TRBJ2-1	NA	TRBV5-1	TRBD2	CASSLAPPGLAGGDNNEQFF	TGCGCCAGCAGCTTGGCGCCCCCGGGACTAGCGGGGGGGGATAACAATGAGCAGTTCTTC